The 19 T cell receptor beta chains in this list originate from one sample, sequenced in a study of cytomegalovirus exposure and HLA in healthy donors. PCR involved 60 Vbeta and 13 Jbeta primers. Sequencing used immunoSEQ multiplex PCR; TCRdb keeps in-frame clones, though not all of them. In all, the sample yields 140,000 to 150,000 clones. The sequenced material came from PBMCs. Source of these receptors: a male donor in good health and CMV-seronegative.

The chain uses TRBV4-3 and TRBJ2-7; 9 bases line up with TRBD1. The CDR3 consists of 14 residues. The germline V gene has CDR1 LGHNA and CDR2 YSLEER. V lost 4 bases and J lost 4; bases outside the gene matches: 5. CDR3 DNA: TGCGCCAGCAGCCGCGGACAGGGGAGGTACGAGCAGTACTTC. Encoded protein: CASSRGQGRYEQYF.

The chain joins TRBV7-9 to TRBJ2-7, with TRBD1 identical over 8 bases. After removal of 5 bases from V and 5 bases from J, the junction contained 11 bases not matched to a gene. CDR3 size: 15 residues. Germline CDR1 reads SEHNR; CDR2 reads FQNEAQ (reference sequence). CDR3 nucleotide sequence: TGTGCCAGCAGCGCCAGGCAGGACAGGGTGGACGAGCAGTACTTC. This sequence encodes CASSARQDRVDEQYF. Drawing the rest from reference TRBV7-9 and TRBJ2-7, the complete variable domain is DTGVSQNPRHKITKRGQNVTFRCDPISEHNRLYWYRQTLGQGPEFLTYFQNEAQLEKSRLLSDRFSAERPKGSFSTLEIQRTEQGDSAMYLCASSARQDRVDEQYFGPGTRLTVT.

The CDR3 region is CASSPTDQPQHF. For the CDR3, the DNA is TGTGCCAGCAGTCCCACAGATCAGCCCCAGCATTTT. The gene calls are TRBV7-9 and TRBJ1-5; the D is unclear. The germline V gene has CDR1 SEHNR and CDR2 FQNEAQ (reference sequence). V was cut by 6 bases and J by 5 bases, with 8 bases left in between. The CDR3 loop spans 12 amino acids.

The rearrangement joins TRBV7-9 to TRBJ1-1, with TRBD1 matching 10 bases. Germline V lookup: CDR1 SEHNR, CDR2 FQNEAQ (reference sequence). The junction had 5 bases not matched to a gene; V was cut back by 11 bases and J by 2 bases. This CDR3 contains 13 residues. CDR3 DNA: TGTGCCGCTCAGACAGGGGGCAACACTGAAGCTTTCTTT. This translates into CAAQTGGNTEAFF.

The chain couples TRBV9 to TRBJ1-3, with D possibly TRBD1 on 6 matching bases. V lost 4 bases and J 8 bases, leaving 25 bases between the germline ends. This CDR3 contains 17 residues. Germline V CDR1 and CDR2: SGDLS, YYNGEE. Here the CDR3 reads CASSLSYPGQKPDTIYF. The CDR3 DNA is TGTGCCAGCAGCTTATCATACCCGGGACAAAAGCCAGACACCATATATTTT.

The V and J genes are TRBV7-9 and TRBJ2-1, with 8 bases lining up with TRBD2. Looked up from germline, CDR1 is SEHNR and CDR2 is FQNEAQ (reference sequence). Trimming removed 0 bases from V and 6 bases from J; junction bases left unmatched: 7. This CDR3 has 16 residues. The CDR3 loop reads CASSLASGGGFNEQFF. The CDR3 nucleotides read TGTGCCAGCAGCTTAGCCTCCGGGGGGGGATTCAATGAGCAGTTCTTC.

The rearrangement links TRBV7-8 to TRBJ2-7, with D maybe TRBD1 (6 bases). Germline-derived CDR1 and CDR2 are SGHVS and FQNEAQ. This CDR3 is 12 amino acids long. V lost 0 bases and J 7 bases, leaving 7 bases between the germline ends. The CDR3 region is CASSLAQGEQYF. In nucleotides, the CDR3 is TGTGCCAGCAGCTTAGCGCAGGGGGAGCAGTACTTC. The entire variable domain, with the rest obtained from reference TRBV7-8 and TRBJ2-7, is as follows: GAGVSQSPRYKVAKRGQDVALRCDPISGHVSLFWYQQALGQGPEFLTYFQNEAQLDKSGLPSDRFFAERPEGSVSTLKIQRTQQEDSAVYLCASSLAQGEQYFGPGTRLTVT.

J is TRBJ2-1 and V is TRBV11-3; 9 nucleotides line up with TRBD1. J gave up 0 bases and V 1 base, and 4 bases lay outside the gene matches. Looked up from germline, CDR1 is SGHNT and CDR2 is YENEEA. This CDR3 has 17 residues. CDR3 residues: CASSLGGTGSSYNEQFF. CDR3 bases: TGTGCCAGCAGCTTAGGAGGGACAGGGAGCTCCTACAATGAGCAGTTCTTC.

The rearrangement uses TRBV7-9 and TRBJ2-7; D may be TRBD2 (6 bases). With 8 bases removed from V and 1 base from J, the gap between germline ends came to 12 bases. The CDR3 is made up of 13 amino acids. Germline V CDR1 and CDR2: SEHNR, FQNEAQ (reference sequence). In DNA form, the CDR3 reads TGTGCCAGCCCGGCGAGCGGGTCCTACGAGCAGTACTTC. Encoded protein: CASPASGSYEQYF. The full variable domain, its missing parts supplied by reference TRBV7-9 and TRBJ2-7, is DTGVSQNPRHKITKRGQNVTFRCDPISEHNRLYWYRQTLGQGPEFLTYFQNEAQLEKSRLLSDRFSAERPKGSFSTLEIQRTEQGDSAMYLCASPASGSYEQYFGPGTRLTVT.

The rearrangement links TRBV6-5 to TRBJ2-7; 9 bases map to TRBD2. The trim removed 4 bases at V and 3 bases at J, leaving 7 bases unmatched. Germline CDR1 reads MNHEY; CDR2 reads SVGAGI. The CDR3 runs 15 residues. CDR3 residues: CASSLASGTRYEQYF. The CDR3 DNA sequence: TGTGCCAGCAGTTTAGCTAGCGGGACCCGCTACGAGCAGTACTTC.

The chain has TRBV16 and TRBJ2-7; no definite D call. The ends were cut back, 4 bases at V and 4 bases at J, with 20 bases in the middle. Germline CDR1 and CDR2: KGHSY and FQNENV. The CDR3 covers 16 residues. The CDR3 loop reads CASSLLQLPRSYEQYF. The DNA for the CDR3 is TGTGCCAGCAGCCTACTCCAACTTCCTCGTTCGTACGAGCAGTACTTC.

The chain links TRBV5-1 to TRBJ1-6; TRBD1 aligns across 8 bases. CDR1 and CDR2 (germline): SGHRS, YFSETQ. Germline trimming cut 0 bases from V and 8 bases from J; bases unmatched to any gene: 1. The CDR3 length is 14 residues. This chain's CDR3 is CASSLEGQDSPLHF. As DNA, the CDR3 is TGCGCCAGCAGCTTGGAGGGACAGGATTCACCCCTCCACTTT. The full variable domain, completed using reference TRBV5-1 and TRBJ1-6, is KAGVTQTPRYLIKTRGQQVTLSCSPISGHRSVSWYQQTPGQGLQFLFEYFSETQRNKGNFPGRFSGRQFSNSRSEMNVSTLELGDSALYLCASSLEGQDSPLHFGNGTRLTVT.

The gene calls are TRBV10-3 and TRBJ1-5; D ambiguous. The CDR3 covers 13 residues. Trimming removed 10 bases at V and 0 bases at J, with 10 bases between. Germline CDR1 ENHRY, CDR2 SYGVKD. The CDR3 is CATSGFSNQPQHF. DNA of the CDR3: TGTGCCACTTCGGGGTTTAGCAATCAGCCCCAGCATTTT.

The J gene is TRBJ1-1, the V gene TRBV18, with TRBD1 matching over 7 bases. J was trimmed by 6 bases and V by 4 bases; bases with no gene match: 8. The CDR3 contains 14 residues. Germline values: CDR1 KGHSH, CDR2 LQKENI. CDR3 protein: CASSQNKQGPEAFF. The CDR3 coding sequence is TGTGCCAGCTCACAAAATAAACAGGGGCCTGAAGCTTTCTTT.

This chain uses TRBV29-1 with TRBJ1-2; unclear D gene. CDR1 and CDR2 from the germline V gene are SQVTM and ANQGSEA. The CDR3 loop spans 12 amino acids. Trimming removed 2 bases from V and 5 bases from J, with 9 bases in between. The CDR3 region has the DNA TGCAGCGTTGAATTGGGAGAGTATGGCTACACCTTC. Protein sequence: CSVELGEYGYTF. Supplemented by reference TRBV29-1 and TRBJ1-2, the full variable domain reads SAVISQKPSRDICQRGTSLTIQCQVDSQVTMMFWYRQQPGQSLTLIATANQGSEATYESGFVIDKFPISRPNLTFSTLTVSNMSPEDSSIYLCSVELGEYGYTFGSGTRLTVV.

The CDR3 DNA follows: TGTGCCAGCAGCTTAAGTGATCGGGACAGCTATGGCTACACCTTC. This sequence encodes CASSLSDRDSYGYTF. This chain connects TRBV7-9 to TRBJ1-2; TRBD1 matches 7 bases. The CDR3 loop spans 15 amino acids. The J segment lost 4 bases and the V segment lost 2 bases, leaving 7 bases of the junction unmatched. Looked up from germline, CDR1 is SEHNR and CDR2 is FQNEAQ (reference sequence).

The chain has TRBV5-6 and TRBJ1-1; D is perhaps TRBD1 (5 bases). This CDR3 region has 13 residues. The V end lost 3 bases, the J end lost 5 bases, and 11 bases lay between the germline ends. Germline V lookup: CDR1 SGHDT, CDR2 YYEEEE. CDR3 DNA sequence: TGTGCCAGCAGCTCCTTGGGGGGAACTGAAGCTTTCTTT. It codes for CASSSLGGTEAFF.

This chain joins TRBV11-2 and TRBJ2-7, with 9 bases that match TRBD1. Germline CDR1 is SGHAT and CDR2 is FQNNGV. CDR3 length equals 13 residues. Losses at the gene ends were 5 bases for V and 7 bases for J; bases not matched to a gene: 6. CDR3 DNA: TGTGCCAGCAGCCCACAGGGGGCAGGGGAGCAGTACTTC. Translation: CASSPQGAGEQYF.

CDR3 sequence reads: CASSQDLGVGQPQHF. The CDR3 coding sequence is TGCGCCAGCAGCCAAGATCTCGGAGTAGGTCAGCCCCAGCATTTT. The chain joins TRBV4-1 to TRBJ1-5; D remains ambiguous. From germline, CDR1 is MGHRA and CDR2 YSYEKL. This CDR3 has 15 residues. Trimming removed 0 bases from V and 6 bases from J, with 12 bases in between.